There are a few counts of the clone carrying this TCR beta chain. Its antigen is not known. Sequence data for DNA of cultured CD4+ T cells were generated by the Oncomine TCR Beta short-read assay. TCRdb re-called the PCR reads with MiXCR, one entry per CDR3 protein. The table includes about 18,000 distinct CDR3 sequences, over 50% detected once. Treatment meaning: roughly 10-day PBMC culture with coronavirus spike peptide pools or control peptides (ViraFEST assay). Per well, approximately 2 million PBMCs were cultured in the presence of approximately 9.4 IU/ml IL-2 and roughly 10 ug/ml peptide pools. This entry belongs to a study of vaccination and CD4 T cells after COVID-19. Study-wide background: SARS-CoV-2 had been detected by nasal swab PCR in convalescent patients; several were mild, one severe.

Study-wide results and limits: Convalescent participants were relatively few, and none had early post-infection timepoints studied.

Germline CDR1 is DFQATT and CDR2 is SNEGSKA (reference sequence). V dropped 2 bases and J dropped 1 base, with 14 bases sitting between them. This CDR3 region has 16 residues. The chain employs TRBV20-1 and TRBJ2-2; D may correspond to TRBD1 or TRBD2 (5 bases each). The receptor's source is a human donor who had recovered from COVID-19. The sample consisted of CD4+ T cells from blood, cultured in vitro. The CDR3 nucleotides are TGCAGTGCTAGACCGGCGAGGGGATTGAACACCGGGGAGCTGTTTTTT. This sequence encodes CSARPARGLNTGELFF.